The rows below give T cell receptor beta chains drawn from one sample of a study of blood T cell repertoires in COVID-19. The protocol was immunoSEQ multiplex PCR, while the TCRdb copy is restricted to in-frame clones and leaves out a portion. The profile shows about 120,000 clones, approximately 87% of them singletons. Sequenced input: peripheral blood. The receptor set was obtained from a woman aged 50 to 60 with acute or convalescent COVID-19. Both conserved end residues are part of each CDR3. Fields, in order: J gene, clone size, D gene, V gene, CDR3 DNA, CDR3 protein. A D gene is named only where the DNA matches it firmly. Size is stated for part of the rows, as once, few or many counts, or as a class when the clone is expanded.

J: TRBJ2-1; size: NA; D: NA; V: TRBV24-1; DNA: TGTGCCACCAGTGACCGGGAAAGAGAGCAGTTCTTC; CDR3: CATSDREREQFF
J: TRBJ1-2; size: NA; D: NA; V: TRBV4-1; DNA: TGCGCCAGCAGCCGACAAGGGGGGGCTAGCTATGGCTACACCTTC; CDR3: CASSRQGGASYGYTF
J: TRBJ1-5; size: few; D: NA; V: TRBV30; DNA: TGTGCCTGGAGTTTAGGGTTAGGGGATCAGCCCCAGCATTTT; CDR3: CAWSLGLGDQPQHF
J: TRBJ1-5; size: NA; D: TRBD1; V: TRBV30; DNA: TGTGCCTGGACGACAGGGGCGAGAGCGCCCCAGCATTTT; CDR3: CAWTTGARAPQHF
J: TRBJ2-7; size: NA; D: TRBD1; V: TRBV7-2; DNA: TGTGCCAGCAGCTTAGTAGGGGGCGCTTCGGTCCACGAGCAGTACTTC; CDR3: CASSLVGGASVHEQYF
J: TRBJ2-7; size: NA; D: TRBD1; V: TRBV5-6; DNA: TGTGCCAGCAGCCCTGATACAGGGGCCTATTCCTACGAGCAGTACTTC; CDR3: CASSPDTGAYSYEQYF
J: TRBJ2-4; size: NA; D: NA; V: TRBV7-2; DNA: TGTGCCAGCAGCCTACTCGGCATTCAGTACTTC; CDR3: CASSLLGIQYF
J: TRBJ1-2; size: few; D: NA; V: TRBV6-5; DNA: TGTGCCAGCAAAAATCCGGTCTATGGCTACACCTTC; CDR3: CASKNPVYGYTF
J: TRBJ2-3; size: NA; D: TRBD2; V: TRBV20-1; DNA: TGCAGTGCTAGTCTGTCTAGCGGGGGGGCAAGGGATACGCAGTATTTT; CDR3: CSASLSSGGARDTQYF
J: TRBJ1-5; size: NA; D: TRBD1; V: TRBV7-9; DNA: TGTGCCAGCAGCGCCACAGGGGAAGGCCATCAGCCCCAGCATTTT; CDR3: CASSATGEGHQPQHF
J: TRBJ1-5; size: NA; D: NA; V: TRBV3-1/TRBV3-2; DNA: TGTGCCAGCAGCCACGGGGCAGGGGAACAGCCCCAGCATTTT; CDR3: CASSHGAGEQPQHF
J: TRBJ1-3; size: NA; D: TRBD1; V: TRBV28; DNA: TGTGCCAGCAGTTTACAGGGGGCGTCTGGAAACACCATATATTTT; CDR3: CASSLQGASGNTIYF
J: TRBJ1-5; size: NA; D: NA; V: TRBV3-1/TRBV3-2; DNA: TGTGCCAGCGCCCTGACACTGGGGGGGCAGCCCCAGCATTTT; CDR3: CASALTLGGQPQHF
J: TRBJ2-2; size: NA; D: NA; V: TRBV3-1/TRBV3-2; DNA: TGTGCCAGCAGCCAACGACAGAGCTCCACCGGGGAGCTGTTTTTT; CDR3: CASSQRQSSTGELFF
J: TRBJ1-1; size: NA; D: TRBD1; V: TRBV7-9; DNA: TGTGCCAGCAGCCCCCTTAGTGGTCGACAGGGCGGAAGCACTGAAGCTTTCTTT; CDR3: CASSPLSGRQGGSTEAFF
J: TRBJ1-2; size: NA; D: TRBD1; V: TRBV5-1; DNA: TGCGCCAGCAGCTTCGAACCCGGGACAGGGTGGGGCTACACCTTC; CDR3: CASSFEPGTGWGYTF
J: TRBJ2-5; size: NA; D: TRBD1; V: TRBV14; DNA: TGTGCCAGCAGCAGCGACAGGGTAGAGACCCAGTACTTC; CDR3: CASSSDRVETQYF
J: TRBJ1-6; size: NA; D: NA; V: TRBV5-8; DNA: TGTGCCAGCAGCTTTGGACAGCATAATTCACCCCTCCACTTT; CDR3: CASSFGQHNSPLHF
J: TRBJ1-4; size: NA; D: TRBD1; V: TRBV10-3; DNA: TGTGCCATCAGATCCGGGACAGGAAATGAAAAACTGTTTTTT; CDR3: CAIRSGTGNEKLFF
J: TRBJ2-7; size: NA; D: NA; V: TRBV7-8; DNA: TGTGCCAGCAGCTTAAAGATCCGAGGTGTTGTTTCAAACTACGAGCAGTACTTC; CDR3: CASSLKIRGVVSNYEQYF
J: TRBJ2-7; size: once; D: TRBD2; V: TRBV6-2/TRBV6-3; DNA: TGTGCCAGCAGTTACTCGACGAGCGGGGGGAGTTACGAGCAGTACTTC; CDR3: CASSYSTSGGSYEQYF
J: TRBJ2-2; size: NA; D: TRBD2; V: TRBV6-6; DNA: TGTGCCAGCAGTCTTAGCGGGGGACTAAACACCGGGGAGCTGTTTTTT; CDR3: CASSLSGGLNTGELFF
J: TRBJ2-1; size: NA; D: TRBD2; V: TRBV7-2; DNA: TGTGCCAGCAGCTTAGGTGGGCGGGAGTTCGATGAGCAGTTCTTC; CDR3: CASSLGGREFDEQFF
J: TRBJ1-2; size: NA; D: NA; V: TRBV6-6; DNA: TGTGCCAGCAGTTACTCGGAGGGCAGGACTAACTATGGCTACACCTTC; CDR3: CASSYSEGRTNYGYTF
J: TRBJ2-6; size: NA; D: TRBD1; V: TRBV30; DNA: TGTGCCCGGGACAGGGGGTTATCTGGGGCCAACGTCCTGACTTTC; CDR3: CARDRGLSGANVLTF
J: TRBJ2-1; size: NA; D: TRBD2; V: TRBV12-5; DNA: TGTGCTAGTGGTGGACTAGCGGGAGGCGAGCAGTTCTTC; CDR3: CASGGLAGGEQFF
J: TRBJ1-5; size: NA; D: TRBD1; V: TRBV27; DNA: TGTGCCAGCAGGGACAGGGGAAGTCAGCCCCAGCATTTT; CDR3: CASRDRGSQPQHF
J: TRBJ2-1; size: NA; D: NA; V: TRBV11-2; DNA: TGTGCCAGCAGCTTGATCGGCAATGAGCAGTTCTTC; CDR3: CASSLIGNEQFF
J: TRBJ2-3; size: once; D: TRBD2; V: TRBV4-1; DNA: TGCGCCAGCCAACTAGCGGGGGGCCCAGATACGCAGTATTTT; CDR3: CASQLAGGPDTQYF
J: TRBJ1-5; size: NA; D: NA; V: TRBV28; DNA: TGTGCCAGCAGTACAGGGTTCAATCAGCCCCAGCATTTT; CDR3: CASSTGFNQPQHF
J: TRBJ1-2; size: NA; D: TRBD1; V: TRBV29-1; DNA: TGCAGCGTTTCGCGGCCAGGGGGCGACTACACCTTC; CDR3: CSVSRPGGDYTF
J: TRBJ1-2; size: NA; D: NA; V: TRBV19; DNA: TGTGCCAGTAGTCGGGGTTGGGGACGGGGGGGTAACTATGGCTACACCTTC; CDR3: CASSRGWGRGGNYGYTF
J: TRBJ2-3; size: once; D: NA; V: TRBV5-6; DNA: TGTGCCAGCAGCCCCGCGGGCAGCACAGATACGCAGTATTTT; CDR3: CASSPAGSTDTQYF
J: TRBJ1-1; size: NA; D: TRBD1; V: TRBV19; DNA: TGTGCCAGTTCAAGGACAGGAGTGAACACTGAAGCTTTCTTT; CDR3: CASSRTGVNTEAFF
J: TRBJ1-1; size: once; D: NA; V: TRBV2; DNA: TGTGCCAGCTCGGAGGGGCGGAACACTGAAGCTTTCTTT; CDR3: CASSEGRNTEAFF
J: TRBJ2-1; size: NA; D: TRBD2; V: TRBV25-1; DNA: TGTGCCAGCAGTGCCCTTAGCGGGTCCTACAATGAGCAGTTCTTC; CDR3: CASSALSGSYNEQFF
J: TRBJ1-2; size: NA; D: NA; V: TRBV5-4; DNA: TGTGCCAGCAGCTCGAAGAAGGCTCAGGGCGGCTACACCTTC; CDR3: CASSSKKAQGGYTF
J: TRBJ2-5; size: NA; D: NA; V: TRBV7-6; DNA: TGTGCCAGCAGCTACGGGGTTCAAGAGACCCAGTACTTC; CDR3: CASSYGVQETQYF
J: TRBJ1-2; size: NA; D: TRBD1; V: TRBV19; DNA: TGTGCCAGTAGTCCCGGGACAGGGGGTGGCTACACCTTC; CDR3: CASSPGTGGGYTF
J: TRBJ2-3; size: NA; D: TRBD1; V: TRBV27; DNA: TGTGCCAGCAGTCTTTGGACAGGGGGTAGAACAGATACGCAGTATTTT; CDR3: CASSLWTGGRTDTQYF
J: TRBJ2-5; size: few; D: TRBD2; V: TRBV6-5; DNA: TGTGCCAGCTGGCGGGAGGGCTTCGGGACCCAGTACTTC; CDR3: CASWREGFGTQYF
J: TRBJ1-2; size: once; D: NA; V: TRBV18; DNA: TGTGCCAGCTCCCAGTCGACAGTTTATGGCTACACCTTC; CDR3: CASSQSTVYGYTF
J: TRBJ1-2; size: NA; D: NA; V: TRBV2; DNA: TGTGCCAGCAGTGAAATGGCTGCCTTAGCGAGCTACACCTTC; CDR3: CASSEMAALASYTF
J: TRBJ2-5; size: NA; D: NA; V: TRBV4-3; DNA: TGCGCCAGCAGCCGAGCCGGGGGAACCCAAGAGACCCAGTACTTC; CDR3: CASSRAGGTQETQYF
J: TRBJ2-7; size: few; D: NA; V: TRBV4-2; DNA: TGTGCCAGCAGCCGAGAACAGGGCTACGAGCAGTACTTC; CDR3: CASSREQGYEQYF
J: TRBJ1-3; size: NA; D: NA; V: TRBV3-1/TRBV3-2; DNA: TGTGCCAGCAGCCATATGGGCCCTGAAAACACCATATATTTT; CDR3: CASSHMGPENTIYF
J: TRBJ2-2; size: once; D: TRBD1; V: TRBV30; DNA: TGTGCCTGGAGTGGACAGGGCACCGGGGAGCTGTTTTTT; CDR3: CAWSGQGTGELFF
J: TRBJ2-3; size: NA; D: NA; V: TRBV24-1; DNA: TGTGCCACCACGGGAGCAGGGGGGTTGGATACGCAGTATTTT; CDR3: CATTGAGGLDTQYF
J: TRBJ2-1; size: NA; D: NA; V: TRBV18; DNA: TGTGCCAGCTCCCCGAATGAAGGGGCTGAGCAGTTCTTC; CDR3: CASSPNEGAEQFF
J: TRBJ1-1; size: NA; D: NA; V: TRBV27; DNA: TGTGCCAGCAGCGAGCTACGGGTGAACACTGAAGCTTTCTTT; CDR3: CASSELRVNTEAFF
J: TRBJ2-1; size: NA; D: TRBD1; V: TRBV15; DNA: TGTGCCACCAGCAGGGGACAGGGGGCCTACAATGAGCAGTTCTTC; CDR3: CATSRGQGAYNEQFF
J: TRBJ2-7; size: NA; D: NA; V: TRBV11-3; DNA: TGTGCCAGCAGCTTAGGACAGGTTGTCTACGAGCAGTACTTC; CDR3: CASSLGQVVYEQYF
J: TRBJ2-1; size: NA; D: TRBD2; V: TRBV13; DNA: TGTGCCAGCAGCCCGGGACTAGCGGGGAAGAGCTCCTACAATGAGCAGTTCTTC; CDR3: CASSPGLAGKSSYNEQFF
J: TRBJ1-4; size: NA; D: TRBD1; V: TRBV15; DNA: TGTGCCACCAGTAAACAGGGGTCGGATGAAAAACTGTTTTTT; CDR3: CATSKQGSDEKLFF
J: TRBJ1-1; size: few; D: NA; V: TRBV6-2/TRBV6-3; DNA: TGTGCCAGCAGTTACCAGGCCGCAAGCACTGAAGCTTTCTTT; CDR3: CASSYQAASTEAFF